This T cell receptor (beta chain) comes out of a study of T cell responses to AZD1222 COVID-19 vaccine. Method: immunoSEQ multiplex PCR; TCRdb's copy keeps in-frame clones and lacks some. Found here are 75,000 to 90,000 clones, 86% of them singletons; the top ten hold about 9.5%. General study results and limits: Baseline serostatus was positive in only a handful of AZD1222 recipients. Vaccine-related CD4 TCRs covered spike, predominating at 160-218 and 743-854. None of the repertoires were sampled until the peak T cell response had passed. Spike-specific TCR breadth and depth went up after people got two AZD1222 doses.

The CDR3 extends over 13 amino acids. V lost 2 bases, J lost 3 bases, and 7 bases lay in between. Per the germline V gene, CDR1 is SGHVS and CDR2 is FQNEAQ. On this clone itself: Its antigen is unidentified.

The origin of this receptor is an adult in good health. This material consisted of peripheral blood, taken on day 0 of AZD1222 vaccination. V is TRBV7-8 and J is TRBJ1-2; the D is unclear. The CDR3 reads CASSLTTDYGYTF. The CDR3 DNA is TGTGCCAGCAGCTTAACCACGGACTATGGCTACACCTTC.